This is a list of T cell receptor beta chains from one sample in a study of blood T cells in healthy people across ages. Via MiXCR, TCRdb re-called the 5' RACE reads, giving one row per CDR3 protein. The sample includes some 1.1 million distinct CDR3 sequences, roughly two fifths of them seen just once. The sample consisted of blood. The origin of the receptors is a man between 18 and 35 years old in good health. The CDR3 runs from the conserved cysteine through the conserved F or W. The D gene is left open where the match is weak. Not every row has a clone size; where given, it reads once, few, many or a size class.

>TRBJ2-1|TRBV20-1|NA|NA
CSARQGIEETQFF
TGCAGTGCTAGACAGGGGATAGAGGAGACCCAGTTCTTC
>TRBJ1-2|TRBV6-2/TRBV6-3|few|NA
CASSPTPRGYTF
TGTGCCAGCAGCCCGACACCTAGAGGCTACACCTTC
>TRBJ2-5|TRBV7-2|NA|NA
CASRSNAGAQETQYF
TGTGCCAGCAGGTCAAACGCGGGGGCCCAAGAGACCCAGTACTTC
>TRBJ1-5|TRBV12-3/TRBV12-4|many|NA
CASRSTDTNQPQHF
TGTGCCAGCAGATCTACTGACACCAATCAGCCCCAGCATTTT
>TRBJ1-2|TRBV6-6|once|NA
CASSDSEALGGYTF
TGTGCCAGCAGTGACTCAGAGGCCTTGGGTGGCTACACCTTC
>TRBJ2-2|TRBV12-5|few|NA
CASGLQAFTGELFF
TGTGCTAGTGGTTTGCAAGCATTCACCGGGGAGCTGTTTTTT
>TRBJ2-3|TRBV4-1|few|TRBD1
CASSRGQGPDTQYF
TGCGCCAGCAGCCGCGGACAGGGTCCCGATACGCAGTATTTT
>TRBJ1-2|TRBV3-1|NA|NA
CASSQGAGEAYGYTF
TGTGCCAGCAGCCAAGGGGCAGGGGAGGCGTATGGCTACACCTTC
>TRBJ2-7|TRBV28|NA|TRBD1
CAGRPSGQRKTYEQYF
TGTGCCGGCAGGCCCTCGGGACAGCGAAAGACCTACGAGCAGTACTTC
>TRBJ2-5|TRBV5-1|few|NA
CASSLVLSETQYF
TGCGCCAGCAGCTTGGTTTTGTCTGAGACCCAGTACTTC
>TRBJ2-1|TRBV9|NA|NA
CASSPGDSTNEQFF
TGTGCCAGCAGCCCTGGGGACTCAACCAATGAGCAGTTCTTC
>TRBJ2-2|TRBV20-1|NA|NA
CSARDTFDDWELFF
TGCAGTGCTAGAGATACATTCGACGACTGGGAGCTGTTTTTT
>TRBJ2-6|TRBV6-2/TRBV6-3|NA|NA
CASSRGHSGANVLTF
TGTGCCAGCAGCCGGGGGCACTCTGGGGCCAACGTCCTGACTTTC
>TRBJ2-2|TRBV2|once|NA
CASKTLTNTGELFF
TGTGCCAGCAAAACTCTGACGAACACCGGGGAGCTGTTTTTT
>TRBJ2-4|TRBV7-2|few|NA
CASSNTGWYENIQYF
TGTGCCAGCAGCAACACAGGGTGGTATGAAAACATTCAGTACTTC
>TRBJ2-1|TRBV5-1|NA|TRBD1
CASSYRQGVGNEQFF
TGCGCCAGCAGCTACCGACAGGGGGTCGGCAATGAGCAGTTCTTC
>TRBJ2-1|TRBV12-3/TRBV12-4|NA|NA
CASSLLGSGLYNEQFF
TGTGCCAGCAGTCTCCTAGGGTCTGGGCTCTACAATGAGCAGTTCTTC
>TRBJ2-1|TRBV5-6|NA|TRBD2
CASSLETAGYKNEQFF
TGTGCCAGCAGCTTGGAGACAGCGGGGTATAAAAATGAGCAGTTCTTC
>TRBJ2-7|TRBV3-1|NA|NA
CASSQDLGYGKPYEQYF
TGTGCCAGCAGCCAAGATCTAGGATACGGAAAACCCTACGAGCAGTACTTC
>TRBJ1-4|TRBV27|NA|TRBD1
CASSWDRGQGKLFF
TGTGCCAGCAGTTGGGACAGGGGGCAGGGAAAACTGTTTTTT
>TRBJ2-3|TRBV28|NA|NA
CACSLGGTISPYRVQYF
TGTGCCTGCAGTTTAGGGGGGACAATCTCGCCGTATCGGGTGCAGTATTTT
>TRBJ2-5|TRBV7-9|few|NA
CASSLSSAGIEQYF
TGTGCCAGCAGCTTATCAAGCGCCGGCATTGAGCAGTACTTC
>TRBJ2-7|TRBV6-1|NA|NA
CASSESTVLSEQYF
TGTGCCAGCAGTGAAAGTACGGTACTATCCGAGCAGTACTTC
>TRBJ2-5|TRBV20-1|NA|TRBD2
CSATVAGKETQYF
TGCAGTGCTACCGTAGCGGGGAAAGAGACCCAGTACTTC
>TRBJ2-1|TRBV12-3/TRBV12-4|NA|TRBD1
CASSSTGGFAEQFF
TGTGCCAGCAGTTCGACAGGGGGGTTCGCTGAGCAGTTCTTC
>TRBJ1-2|TRBV11-2|few|TRBD1
CASNGGQGGYGYTF
TGTGCCAGCAACGGGGGACAGGGCGGCTATGGCTACACCTTC
>TRBJ2-2|TRBV7-2|NA|NA
CASSLLQNTGELFF
TGTGCCAGCAGCCTCTTACAGAACACCGGGGAGCTGTTTTTT
>TRBJ1-2|TRBV5-6|NA|NA
CASSLTVGAPYDGYTF
TGTGCCAGCAGCTTGACTGTAGGGGCCCCATATGATGGCTACACCTTC
>TRBJ2-7|TRBV20-1|many|NA
CSAETHYEQYF
TGCAGTGCTGAGACACATTACGAGCAGTACTTC
>TRBJ2-1|TRBV6-1|NA|TRBD2
CASSEGWRGGAYNEQFF
TGTGCCAGCAGTGAAGGTTGGCGGGGGGGGGCTTACAATGAGCAGTTCTTC
>TRBJ2-7|TRBV20-1|NA|NA
CSARGLSGGPYEQYF
TGCAGTGCTAGAGGGCTAAGTGGGGGGCCTTACGAGCAGTACTTC
>TRBJ1-1|TRBV6-5|few|TRBD1
CATQTGVANTEAFF
TGTGCCACTCAAACAGGGGTGGCGAACACTGAAGCTTTCTTT
>TRBJ2-1|TRBV27|NA|TRBD1
CASSLPTGDNEQFF
TGTGCCAGCAGTCTCCCAACAGGGGACAATGAGCAGTTCTTC
>TRBJ2-3|TRBV20-1|few|TRBD2
CSAAGEHSTDTQYF
TGCAGTGCTGCGGGGGAGCATAGCACAGATACGCAGTATTTT
>TRBJ2-3|TRBV25-1|NA|NA
CASSESGRGQLRTDTQYF
TGTGCCAGCAGTGAATCTGGTAGGGGCCAGTTGCGCACAGATACGCAGTATTTT
>TRBJ2-2|TRBV6-6|NA|TRBD2
CASSSLAGVITGELFF
TGTGCCAGCAGCTCCCTAGCGGGGGTCATCACCGGGGAGCTGTTTTTT
>TRBJ1-2|TRBV7-2|NA|TRBD1
CASSLVPRQGPNYGYTF
TGTGCCAGCAGCTTAGTTCCAAGACAGGGACCCAACTATGGCTACACCTTC
>TRBJ2-5|TRBV9|NA|NA
CASSPRNSVGGTQYF
TGTGCCAGCAGCCCTCGGAATAGCGTAGGGGGGACCCAGTACTTC
>TRBJ1-2|TRBV20-1|few|NA
CSARDSGDGYTF
TGCAGTGCTAGAGATTCGGGCGATGGCTACACCTTC
>TRBJ2-7|TRBV28|few|NA
CASRSRYTAYEQYF
TGTGCCAGCAGAAGCAGGTATACAGCCTACGAGCAGTACTTC
>TRBJ2-3|TRBV5-1|few|TRBD2
CATSDGTSSTDTQYF
TGCGCCACCTCGGACGGGACTAGTAGCACAGATACGCAGTATTTT
>TRBJ2-1|TRBV29-1|few|NA
CSVPDGGIGFKEQFF
TGCAGCGTTCCCGACGGAGGGATCGGTTTCAAGGAGCAGTTCTTC
>TRBJ1-1|TRBV20-1|NA|TRBD1
CSADPGGGWTEAFF
TGCAGTGCGGACCCAGGGGGCGGCTGGACTGAAGCTTTCTTT
>TRBJ2-3|TRBV15|few|NA
CATSLPGTTLSTDTQYF
TGTGCCACCAGCCTACCCGGGACCACGCTCTCCACAGATACGCAGTATTTT
>TRBJ1-2|TRBV7-8|few|TRBD1
CASSFRTGLHGYTF
TGTGCCAGCAGCTTTCGGACAGGGCTCCATGGCTACACCTTC
>TRBJ2-7|TRBV7-2|NA|NA
CACSLVLGAYEQYF
TGTGCCTGCAGCTTAGTTTTGGGGGCTTACGAGCAGTACTTC
>TRBJ1-1|TRBV12-3/TRBV12-4|NA|NA
CASRWGANTEAFF
TGTGCCAGCAGGTGGGGGGCAAACACTGAAGCTTTCTTT
>TRBJ2-2|TRBV7-3|NA|NA
CASSLNPYNTGELFF
TGTGCCAGCAGCTTAAACCCATACAACACCGGGGAGCTGTTTTTT
>TRBJ2-3|TRBV12-1|NA|NA
CASSLHREVATDTQYF
TGTGCCAGCAGCTTACACAGGGAGGTGGCCACAGATACGCAGTATTTT
>TRBJ2-3|TRBV29-1|NA|TRBD2
CSVDLSGASTDTQYF
TGCAGCGTTGACCTTAGCGGGGCGAGCACAGATACGCAGTATTTT
>TRBJ1-3|TRBV7-9|NA|NA
CASTSPDRIKYSGNTIYF
TGTGCCAGCACTTCCCCTGACAGGATAAAGTACTCTGGAAACACCATATATTTT
>TRBJ1-2|TRBV28|NA|NA
CASSVAQAGYGYTF
TGTGCCAGCAGTGTAGCGCAGGCAGGGTATGGCTACACCTTC
>TRBJ2-5|TRBV6-5|NA|NA
CASNKQYQETQYF
TGTGCCAGCAACAAACAGTACCAAGAGACCCAGTACTTC
>TRBJ2-7|TRBV4-2|few|TRBD1
CASSQNRGDYEQYF
TGTGCCAGCAGCCAGAACAGGGGGGACTACGAGCAGTACTTC
>TRBJ2-1|TRBV2|few|TRBD1
CASSGESGDRRRNEQFF
TGTGCCAGCAGTGGGGAATCGGGGGACAGGCGAAGGAATGAGCAGTTCTTC
>TRBJ2-1|TRBV29-1|many|NA
CSVEGRVNEQFF
TGCAGCGTTGAAGGGCGGGTAAACGAGCAGTTCTTC
>TRBJ1-2|TRBV20-1|few|TRBD1
CSATRDRGGYYGYTF
TGCAGTGCTACCCGGGACAGGGGTGGCTACTATGGCTACACCTTC
>TRBJ2-6|TRBV7-6|NA|NA
CASSLVGYSGANVLTF
TGTGCCAGCAGCTTAGTAGGGTACTCTGGGGCCAACGTCCTGACTTTC
>TRBJ1-2|TRBV5-5|few|TRBD1
CASSLGDRDYYGYTF
TGTGCCAGCAGCTTGGGGGACAGGGACTACTATGGCTACACCTTC